The 8 T cell receptor beta chains given below trace back to one sample, sequenced in a study of T-cell memory formation after mild COVID-19. MiXCR, run by TCRdb on the 5' RACE reads, gives a single entry per CDR3 protein. The sample includes about 350,000 distinct CDR3 sequences, approximately 15% of them seen just once. Sample: PBMCs or a T cell subset sorted from them (not recorded which). These receptors all stem from a man younger than 35 who had mild COVID-19 (a few samples of this study predate the infection). Cell type and time point are not known.

The V and J genes are TRBV13 and TRBJ2-5; TRBD1 is a possible D gene (6 bases). Germline values: CDR1 PRHDT, CDR2 FYEKMQ (reference sequence). The CDR3 spans 13 residues. Deletions cut 2 bases from V and 3 bases from J, with 7 bases between. The CDR3 coding sequence is TGTGCCAGCAGCTTAACAGGGAAAGAGACCCAGTACTTC. It codes for CASSLTGKETQYF.

The chain joins TRBV24-1 to TRBJ2-3; 10 nucleotides align to TRBD2. The CDR3 is made up of 13 amino acids. V lost 11 bases to trimming and J lost 3 bases; unmatched junction nucleotides: 4. Germline-derived CDR1 and CDR2 are KGHDR and SFDVKD. The CDR3 DNA reads TGTGCCATCGGACTAGCGGATACAGATACGCAGTATTTT. Residues: CAIGLADTDTQYF.

The chain uses TRBV25-1 and TRBJ2-7, with 9 bases fitting TRBD1. After removal of 6 bases from V and 3 bases from J, the junction contained 6 bases not matched to a gene. The CDR3 totals 14 residues. Germline V lookup: CDR1 MGHDK, CDR2 SYGVNS. CDR3 nucleotides: TGTGCCAGCAGAGCCGGGACAGGGCTCTACGAGCAGTACTTC. Translation: CASRAGTGLYEQYF.

V is TRBV7-9 and J is TRBJ2-7; weak D call: TRBD2 (5 bases). The germline V gene encodes CDR1 SEHNR and CDR2 FQNEAQ (reference sequence). Trimming cost V 5 bases and J 2 bases, with 19 bases left between them. This CDR3 comprises 16 residues. CDR3 nucleotide sequence: TGTGCCAGCAGCCGCTTTCGAGGGCACCAGACCTACGAGCAGTACTTC. It specifies CASSRFRGHQTYEQYF.

This clonotype was counted only a few times. This chain links TRBV7-8 with TRBJ2-2; TRBD1 is a possible D gene (5 bases). CDR1 is SGHVS and CDR2 is FQNEAQ in the germline V gene. V was trimmed by 4 bases and J by 12 bases, leaving 15 bases between them. The CDR3 contains 13 residues. The CDR3 region is CASSWEALGQLFF. The CDR3, as DNA: TGTGCCAGCAGCTGGGAAGCTTTGGGGCAGCTGTTTTTT. Supplemented by reference TRBV7-8 and TRBJ2-2, the full variable domain reads GAGVSQSPRYKVAKRGQDVALRCDPISGHVSLFWYQQALGQGPEFLTYFQNEAQLDKSGLPSDRFFAERPEGSVSTLKIQRTQQEDSAVYLCASSWEALGQLFFGEGSRLTVL.

This clonotype was seen many times. The rearrangement uses TRBV4-1 and TRBJ2-5; D might be TRBD2 (6 bases). The CDR3 consists of 14 residues. Trimming shortened V by 4 bases and J by 4 bases, and 13 bases separated the two germline ends. Germline loops: CDR1 MGHRA, CDR2 YSYEKL. The chain's CDR3 is CASSPGGNGETQYF. CDR3 in DNA: TGCGCCAGCAGCCCTGGAGGGAACGGAGAGACCCAGTACTTC.

V usage is TRBV5-1 and J usage is TRBJ1-1; TRBD1 aligns across 10 bases. Per the germline V gene, CDR1 is SGHRS and CDR2 is YFSETQ. The CDR3 has 15 amino acids. V gave up 3 bases and J gave up 2 bases; unmatched junction bases: 4. CDR3 nucleotides: TGCGCCAGCAGCTGGACAGGGGGGGCCAACACTGAAGCTTTCTTT. Translating it yields CASSWTGGANTEAFF.

The sample holds a few counts of this clonotype. This chain joins TRBV7-2 and TRBJ1-1; 10 bases agree with TRBD1. Unmatched junction bases numbered 7, after V lost 3 bases and J lost 3 bases. Germline assignment: CDR1 SGHTA and CDR2 FQGNSA. The CDR3 consists of 16 residues. In DNA, the CDR3 is TGTGCCAGCAGCTTCGGTTCCGGGACAGGGGACACTGAAGCTTTCTTT. Protein sequence: CASSFGSGTGDTEAFF.